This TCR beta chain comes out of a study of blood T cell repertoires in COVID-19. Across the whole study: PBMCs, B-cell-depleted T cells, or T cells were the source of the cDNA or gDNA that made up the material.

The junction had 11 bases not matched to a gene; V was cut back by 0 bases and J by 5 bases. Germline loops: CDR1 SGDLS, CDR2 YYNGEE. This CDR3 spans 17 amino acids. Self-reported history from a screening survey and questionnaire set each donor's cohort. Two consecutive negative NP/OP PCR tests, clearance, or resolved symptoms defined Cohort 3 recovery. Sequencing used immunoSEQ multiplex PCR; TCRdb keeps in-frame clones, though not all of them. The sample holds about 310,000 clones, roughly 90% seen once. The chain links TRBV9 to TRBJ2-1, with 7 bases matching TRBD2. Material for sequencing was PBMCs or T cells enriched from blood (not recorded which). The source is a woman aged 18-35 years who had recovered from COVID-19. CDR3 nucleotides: TGTGCCAGCAGCGTAGATCTACCGAAAGCGGGGCACAATGAGCAGTTCTTC. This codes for CASSVDLPKAGHNEQFF.